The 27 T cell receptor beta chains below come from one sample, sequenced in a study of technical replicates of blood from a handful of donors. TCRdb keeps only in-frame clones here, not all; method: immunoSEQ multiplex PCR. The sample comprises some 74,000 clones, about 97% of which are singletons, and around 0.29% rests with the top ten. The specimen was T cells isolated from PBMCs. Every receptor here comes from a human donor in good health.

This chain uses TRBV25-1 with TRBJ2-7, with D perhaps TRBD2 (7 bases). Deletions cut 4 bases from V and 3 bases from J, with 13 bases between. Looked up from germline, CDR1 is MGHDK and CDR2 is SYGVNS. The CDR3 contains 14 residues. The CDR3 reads CASSVWGGSYEQYF. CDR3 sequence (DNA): TGTGCCAGCAGTGTGTGGGGGGGCAGCTACGAGCAGTACTTC.

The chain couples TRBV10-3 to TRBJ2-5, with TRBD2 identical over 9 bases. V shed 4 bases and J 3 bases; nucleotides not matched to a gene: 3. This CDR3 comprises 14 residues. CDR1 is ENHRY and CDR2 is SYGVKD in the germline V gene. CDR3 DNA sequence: TGTGCCATCAGTGTAGGGACTAGCAAAGAGACCCAGTACTTC. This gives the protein CAISVGTSKETQYF.

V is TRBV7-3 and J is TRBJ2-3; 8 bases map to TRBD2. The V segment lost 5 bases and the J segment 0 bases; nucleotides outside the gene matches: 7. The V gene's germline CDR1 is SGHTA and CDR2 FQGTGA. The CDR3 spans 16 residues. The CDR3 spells CASSTWASGSTDTQYF. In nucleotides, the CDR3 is TGTGCCAGCAGCACATGGGCTAGCGGGAGCACAGATACGCAGTATTTT.

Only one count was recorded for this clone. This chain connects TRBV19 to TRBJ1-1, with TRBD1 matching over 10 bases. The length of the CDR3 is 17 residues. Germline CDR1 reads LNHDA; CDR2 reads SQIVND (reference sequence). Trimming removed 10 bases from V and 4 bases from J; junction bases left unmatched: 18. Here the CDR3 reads CATSPLPPGDRGTEAFF. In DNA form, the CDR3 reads TGTGCCACAAGTCCACTACCCCCTGGGGACAGGGGCACTGAAGCTTTCTTT.

The CDR3: CASSAFERDSTDTQYF. DNA of the CDR3: TGCGCCAGCAGCGCCTTTGAGCGGGACAGCACAGATACGCAGTATTTT. The rearrangement links TRBV4-1 to TRBJ2-3, with 7 bases that match TRBD2. Germline CDR1 reads MGHRA; CDR2 reads YSYEKL. This CDR3 is built from 16 residues. J was trimmed by 0 bases and V by 5 bases; bases with no gene match: 8.

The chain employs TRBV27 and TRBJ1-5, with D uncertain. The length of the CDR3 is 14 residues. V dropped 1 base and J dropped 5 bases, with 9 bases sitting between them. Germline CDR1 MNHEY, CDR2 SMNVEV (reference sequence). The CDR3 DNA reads TGTGCCAGCAGTTTATATTTCGGGGATCAGCCCCAGCATTTT. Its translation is CASSLYFGDQPQHF.

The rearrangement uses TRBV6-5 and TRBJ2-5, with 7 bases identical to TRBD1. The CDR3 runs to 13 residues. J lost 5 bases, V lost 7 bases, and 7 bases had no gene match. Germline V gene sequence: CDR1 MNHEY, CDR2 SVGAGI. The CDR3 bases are TGTGCCAGCAACACGAGGGGGCGGGAGACCCAGTACTTC. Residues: CASNTRGRETQYF.

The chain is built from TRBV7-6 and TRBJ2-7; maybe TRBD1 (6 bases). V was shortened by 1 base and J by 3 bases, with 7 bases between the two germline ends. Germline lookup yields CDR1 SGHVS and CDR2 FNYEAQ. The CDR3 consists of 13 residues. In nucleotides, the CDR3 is TGTGCCAGCAGCTTAGTAGGGGGCTACGAGCAGTACTTC. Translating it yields CASSLVGGYEQYF.

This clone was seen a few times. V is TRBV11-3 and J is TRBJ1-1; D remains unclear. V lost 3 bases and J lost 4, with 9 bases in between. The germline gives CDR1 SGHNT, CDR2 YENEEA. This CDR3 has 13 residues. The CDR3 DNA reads TGTGCCAGCAGCTTGGCGGTTGGCACTGAAGCTTTCTTT. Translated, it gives CASSLAVGTEAFF.

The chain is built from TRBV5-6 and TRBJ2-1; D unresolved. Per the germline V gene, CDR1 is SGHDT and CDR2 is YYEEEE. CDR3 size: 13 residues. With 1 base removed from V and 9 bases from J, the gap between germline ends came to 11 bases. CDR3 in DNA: TGTGCCAGCAGCTTGATCGGGTACGGTGAGCAGTTCTTC. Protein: CASSLIGYGEQFF.

Here the CDR3 DNA reads TGCAGCGGGAGGACAGGCGGGAACACTGAAGCTTTCTTT. Translated: CSGRTGGNTEAFF. The chain recombines TRBV29-1 with TRBJ1-1, with 7 positions matching TRBD1. This CDR3 has 13 residues. CDR1 and CDR2 from the germline V gene are SQVTM and ANQGSEA. Germline trimming cut 7 bases from V and 1 base from J; bases unmatched to any gene: 6.

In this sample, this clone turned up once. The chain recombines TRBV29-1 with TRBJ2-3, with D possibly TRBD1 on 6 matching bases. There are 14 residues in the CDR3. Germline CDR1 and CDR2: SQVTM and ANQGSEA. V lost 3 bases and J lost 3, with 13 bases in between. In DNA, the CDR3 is TGCAGCGTTGAGGCAGGGGAATGGACAGATACGCAGTATTTT. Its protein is CSVEAGEWTDTQYF.

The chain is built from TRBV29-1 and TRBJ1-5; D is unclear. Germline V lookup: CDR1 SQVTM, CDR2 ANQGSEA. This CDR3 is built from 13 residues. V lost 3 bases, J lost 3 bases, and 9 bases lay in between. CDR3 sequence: CSVEVRNNQPQHF. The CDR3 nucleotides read TGCAGCGTTGAGGTCAGGAACAATCAGCCCCAGCATTTT.

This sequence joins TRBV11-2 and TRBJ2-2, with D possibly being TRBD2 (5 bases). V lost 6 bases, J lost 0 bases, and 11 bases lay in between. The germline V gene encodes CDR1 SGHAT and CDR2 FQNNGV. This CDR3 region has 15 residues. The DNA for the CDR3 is TGTGCCAGCAGGTTCTCCGGGACGAACACCGGGGAGCTGTTTTTT. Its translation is CASRFSGTNTGELFF. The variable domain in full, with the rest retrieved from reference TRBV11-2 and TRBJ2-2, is EAGVAQSPRYKIIEKRQSVAFWCNPISGHATLYWYQQILGQGPKLLIQFQNNGVVDDSQLPKDRFSAERLKGVDSTLKIQPAKLEDSAVYLCASRFSGTNTGELFFGEGSRLTVL.

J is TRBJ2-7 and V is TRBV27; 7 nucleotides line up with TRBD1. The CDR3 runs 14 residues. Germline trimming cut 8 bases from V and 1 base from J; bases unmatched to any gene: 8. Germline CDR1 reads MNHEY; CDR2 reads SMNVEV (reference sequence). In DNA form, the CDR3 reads TGTGCCAGCTCCCCGTGGACAGGTTCCTACGAGCAGTACTTC. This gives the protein CASSPWTGSYEQYF.

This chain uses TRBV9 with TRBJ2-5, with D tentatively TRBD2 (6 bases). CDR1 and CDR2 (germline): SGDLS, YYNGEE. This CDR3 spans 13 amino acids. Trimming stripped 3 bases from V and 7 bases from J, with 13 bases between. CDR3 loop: CASSASVARTQYF. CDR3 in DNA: TGTGCCAGCAGCGCTAGCGTGGCCAGGACCCAGTACTTC.

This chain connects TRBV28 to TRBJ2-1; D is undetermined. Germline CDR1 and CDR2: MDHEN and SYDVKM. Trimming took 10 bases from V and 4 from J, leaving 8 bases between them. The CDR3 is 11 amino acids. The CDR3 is CAITGYNEQFF. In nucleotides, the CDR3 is TGTGCCATCACGGGTTACAATGAGCAGTTCTTC.

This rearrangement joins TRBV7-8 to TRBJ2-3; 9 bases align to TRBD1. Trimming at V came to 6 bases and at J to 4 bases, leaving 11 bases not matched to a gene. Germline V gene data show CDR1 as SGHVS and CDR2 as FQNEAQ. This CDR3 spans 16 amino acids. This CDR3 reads CASRDPGQGVPDTQYF. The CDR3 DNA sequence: TGTGCCAGCAGAGACCCGGGACAGGGAGTTCCAGATACGCAGTATTTT.

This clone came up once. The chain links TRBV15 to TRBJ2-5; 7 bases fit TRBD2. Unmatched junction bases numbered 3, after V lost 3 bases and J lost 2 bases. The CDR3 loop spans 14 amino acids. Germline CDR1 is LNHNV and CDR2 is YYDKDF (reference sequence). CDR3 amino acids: CATSRAGLQETQYF. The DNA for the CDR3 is TGTGCCACCAGCAGGGCGGGACTACAAGAGACCCAGTACTTC. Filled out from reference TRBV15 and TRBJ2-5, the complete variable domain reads DAMVIQNPRYQVTQFGKPVTLSCSQTLNHNVMYWYQQKSSQAPKLLFHYYDKDFNNEADTPDNFQSRRPNTSFCFLDIRSPGLGDTAMYLCATSRAGLQETQYFGPGTRLLVL.

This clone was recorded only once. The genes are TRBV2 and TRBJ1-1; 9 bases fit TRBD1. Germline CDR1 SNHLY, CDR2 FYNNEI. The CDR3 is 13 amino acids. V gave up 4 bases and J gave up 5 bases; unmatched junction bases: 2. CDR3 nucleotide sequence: TGTGCCAGCAGTGCCGGGACAGGGACTGAAGCTTTCTTT. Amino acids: CASSAGTGTEAFF.

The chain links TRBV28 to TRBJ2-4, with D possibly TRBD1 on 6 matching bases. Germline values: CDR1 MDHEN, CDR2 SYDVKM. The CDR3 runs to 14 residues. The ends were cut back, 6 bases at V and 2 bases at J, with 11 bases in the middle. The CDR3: CASRTGTTKNIQYF. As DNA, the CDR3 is TGTGCCAGCAGGACCGGGACAACCAAAAACATTCAGTACTTC. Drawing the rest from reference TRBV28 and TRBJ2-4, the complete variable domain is DVKVTQSSRYLVKRTGEKVFLECVQDMDHENMFWYRQDPGLGLRLIYFSYDVKMKEKGDIPEGYSVSREKKERFSLILESASTNQTSMYLCASRTGTTKNIQYFGAGTRLSVL.

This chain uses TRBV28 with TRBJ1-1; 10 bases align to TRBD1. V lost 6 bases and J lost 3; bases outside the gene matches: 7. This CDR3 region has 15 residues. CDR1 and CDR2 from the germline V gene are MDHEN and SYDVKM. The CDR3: CASSRQGAFDTEAFF. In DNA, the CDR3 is TGTGCCAGCAGCAGACAGGGGGCGTTTGACACTGAAGCTTTCTTT.

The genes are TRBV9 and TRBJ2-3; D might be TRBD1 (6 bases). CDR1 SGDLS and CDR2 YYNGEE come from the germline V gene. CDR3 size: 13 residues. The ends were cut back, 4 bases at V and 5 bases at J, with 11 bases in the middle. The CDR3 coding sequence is TGTGCCAGCAGCCAAACAGGGCTAGATACGCAGTATTTT. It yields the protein CASSQTGLDTQYF.

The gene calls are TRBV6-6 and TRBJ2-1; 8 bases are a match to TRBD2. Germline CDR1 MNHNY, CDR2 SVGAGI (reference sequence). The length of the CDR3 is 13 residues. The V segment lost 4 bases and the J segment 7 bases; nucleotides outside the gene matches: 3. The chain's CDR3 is CASSSLAGNEQFF. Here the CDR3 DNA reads TGTGCCAGCAGTTCTCTAGCGGGTAATGAGCAGTTCTTC.

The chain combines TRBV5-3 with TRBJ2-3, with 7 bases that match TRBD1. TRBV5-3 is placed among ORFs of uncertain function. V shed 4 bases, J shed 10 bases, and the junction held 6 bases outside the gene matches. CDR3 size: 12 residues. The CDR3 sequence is CARSPDRAPQYF. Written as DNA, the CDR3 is TGTGCCAGAAGCCCTGACAGGGCTCCGCAGTATTTT.

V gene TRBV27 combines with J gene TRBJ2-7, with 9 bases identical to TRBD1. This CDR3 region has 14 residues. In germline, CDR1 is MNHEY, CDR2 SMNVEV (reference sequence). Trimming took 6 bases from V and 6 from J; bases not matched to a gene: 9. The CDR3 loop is CASSPGTGSFEQYF. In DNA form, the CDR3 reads TGTGCCAGCAGCCCCGGGACAGGGTCATTCGAGCAGTACTTC.

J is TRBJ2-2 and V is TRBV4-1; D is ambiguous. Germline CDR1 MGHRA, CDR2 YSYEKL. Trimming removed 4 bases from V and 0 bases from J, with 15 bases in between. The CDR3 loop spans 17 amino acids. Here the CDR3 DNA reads TGCGCCAGCAGCCTATTCGCCAGGCATACGAACACCGGGGAGCTGTTTTTT. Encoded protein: CASSLFARHTNTGELFF.